The next 29 T cell receptor beta chains were all read from a single sample in a study of metastatic and nonmetastatic thyroid tumors. Thyroid surgery had not been preceded by any treatment in any patient. TCRdb called clones again from the PCR reads with MiXCR. Found here are about 93,000 clones, around 9.1% of them singletons; the top ten hold 8.8%. Sequencing used blood. Every receptor here comes from a female donor with papillary thyroid cancer or a benign thyroid nodule (not recorded which). Some clones in this sample may be carry-over from other donors' samples.

Turning to this clone: A read error is possible here, since a much larger clone lies one base away. The CDR3 bases are TGTGCCAGCAGCTTAACAGATACGCAGTATTTT. This encodes CASSLTDTQYF. J is TRBJ2-3 and V is TRBV7-7; D unclear. In germline, CDR1 is SSHAT, CDR2 FNYEAQ (reference sequence). Trimming removed 2 bases from V and 3 bases from J, with 0 bases in between. The CDR3 is 11 amino acids.

The gene calls are TRBV20-1 and TRBJ2-3; a possible D gene is TRBD2 (6 bases). CDR3 length: 11 amino acids. Trimming pared 4 bases from V and 8 bases from J, leaving 10 bases between. Germline loops: CDR1 DFQATT, CDR2 SNEGSKA (reference sequence). The CDR3 DNA reads as TGCAGTGCTATGGGGGGAGGTACGCAGTATTTT. As protein: CSAMGGGTQYF.

This clone was recorded many times. The chain recombines TRBV28 with TRBJ1-5; the D gene is possibly TRBD1 (5 bases). Germline loops: CDR1 MDHEN, CDR2 SYDVKM. Trimming shortened V by 6 bases and J by 4 bases, and 10 bases separated the two germline ends. This CDR3 is 13 amino acids long. The CDR3 loop is CASSRGSNQPQHF. The CDR3 nucleotides are TGTGCCAGCAGCCGGGGCTCAAATCAGCCCCAGCATTTT.

In this sample, this clone turned up a few times. This chain links TRBV2 with TRBJ2-3; D is possibly TRBD1 or TRBD2 (5 bases each). Between the trimmed V and J ends, which lost 7 bases and 2 bases, there was a span of 16 bases. CDR3 length equals 15 residues. Germline values: CDR1 SNHLY, CDR2 FYNNEI. The DNA of the CDR3 is TGTGCCAGCACCCAAACCCGGGGCTACACAGATACGCAGTATTTT. Translating gives CASTQTRGYTDTQYF.

This clone was recorded a few times. One end of the junction is discordant with germline, which a read error may explain. The chain combines TRBV27 with TRBJ2-2, with D tentatively TRBD2 (6 bases). CDR3 length: 14 amino acids. Germline CDR1 is MNHEY and CDR2 is SMNVEV (reference sequence). For the CDR3, the DNA is TGTGCCAGCACTCTCTCAAAGAACACCGGGGGGCTGTTTTTT. This sequence encodes CASTLSKNTGGLFF.

This clone came up many times. The chain joins TRBV6-1 to TRBJ2-1; 8 bases align to TRBD2. The germline CDR1 and CDR2 sequences are MNHNS and SASEGT. There are 15 residues in the CDR3. Unmatched junction bases numbered 6, after V lost 6 bases and J lost 2 bases. The CDR3 loop is CASSSPGGAYNEQFF. The CDR3 bases are TGTGCCAGCAGCTCCCCCGGGGGGGCCTACAATGAGCAGTTCTTC.

The rearrangement uses TRBV6-1 and TRBJ1-1; 8 bases match TRBD1. Germline-derived CDR1 and CDR2 are MNHNS and SASEGT. Trimming removed 6 bases from V and 2 bases from J; junction bases left unmatched: 5. This CDR3 has 14 residues. The CDR3 spells CASRRTGRNTEAFF. The CDR3 DNA follows: TGTGCCAGCAGGCGGACAGGGCGAAACACTGAAGCTTTCTTT.

This clone was observed at least ten times. This chain uses TRBV18 with TRBJ2-7; D may match TRBD1 or TRBD2 (6 bases each). In germline, CDR1 is KGHSH, CDR2 LQKENI. CDR3 length: 13 amino acids. V was shortened by 5 bases and J by 2 bases, with 10 bases between the two germline ends. The CDR3, as DNA: TGTGCCAGCTCAAGGGGGGCTGCCTACGAGCAGTACTTC. This encodes CASSRGAAYEQYF.

This clone appeared a few times. The genes are TRBV29-1 and TRBJ1-5; D perhaps matches TRBD1 (5 bases). Trimming removed 6 bases at V and 3 bases at J, with 9 bases between. Germline assignment: CDR1 SQVTM and CDR2 ANQGSEA. This CDR3 region has 12 residues. CDR3 sequence: CSVGGNNQPQHF. In nucleotides, the CDR3 is TGCAGCGTGGGGGGGAACAATCAGCCCCAGCATTTT.

There are a few counts of this clone. A read error may be the cause here, since a much bigger clone is one base away. The chain combines TRBV12-5 with TRBJ2-1; TRBD1 matches at 10 bases. CDR1 and CDR2 from the germline V gene are LGHNT and FRNRAP. CDR3 length equals 15 residues. The CDR3 region is CARGLGQGSYNEQFF. The CDR3 DNA reads TGTGCTAGGGGTTTGGGACAGGGGTCCTACAATGAGCAGTTCTTC.

This clone was recorded many times. The chain uses TRBV2 and TRBJ2-5, with TRBD2 matching 9 bases. With V trimmed by 6 bases and J by 4 bases, 3 bases remained unmatched. CDR1 SNHLY and CDR2 FYNNEI come from the germline V gene. CDR3 size: 13 residues. Written as DNA, the CDR3 is TGTGCCAGCAGCCAGCGGGGGGCAGAGACCCAGTACTTC. Translating gives CASSQRGAETQYF.

This clone showed up many times. The V gene is TRBV27, the J gene TRBJ1-5, with D unresolved. The CDR3 consists of 14 residues. Germline CDR1 is MNHEY and CDR2 is SMNVEV (reference sequence). The ends were cut back, 3 bases at V and 3 bases at J, with 9 bases in the middle. CDR3 DNA sequence: TGTGCCAGCAGTTTTTTGGGAACCAATCAGCCCCAGCATTTT. It encodes CASSFLGTNQPQHF.

This clone was recorded at least ten times. The chain recombines TRBV3-1 with TRBJ1-6; 9 bases match TRBD1. V was pared by 4 bases and J by 11 bases, with 9 bases of the junction left unmatched. The CDR3 has 15 amino acids. Per the germline V gene, CDR1 is LGHDT and CDR2 is YNNKEL (reference sequence). The CDR3 DNA is TGTGCCAGCAGCCCGTCCCGGGACAGGGTTGCACCCCTCCACTTT. Its translation: CASSPSRDRVAPLHF.

This clone has at least ten counts. The rearrangement links TRBV19 to TRBJ1-2; 8 bases are shared with TRBD1. The junction had 3 bases not matched to a gene; V was cut back by 6 bases and J by 3 bases. The CDR3 is made up of 13 amino acids. CDR1 and CDR2 (germline): LNHDA, SQIVND (reference sequence). Written as DNA, the CDR3 is TGTGCCAGTAGCCAGACAGGGGACTATGGCTACACCTTC. This codes for CASSQTGDYGYTF.

The count of this clone is one. Within the sample, other DNA sequences also encode this same CDR3. The V gene is TRBV5-1, the J gene TRBJ2-2; no firm D call. CDR1 SGHRS and CDR2 YFSETQ come from the germline V gene. V gave up 2 bases and J gave up 7 bases, with 12 bases separating them. The CDR3 totals 14 residues. CDR3 nucleotides: TGCGCCAGCAGCTTATCGAGTGTGGACGGGGAGCTGTTTTTT. It translates to CASSLSSVDGELFF.

This clone was observed at least ten times. The chain joins TRBV3-1 to TRBJ2-3; no reliable D call. The V gene lost 1 base and the J gene lost 6 bases, with 11 bases spanning the gap. From germline, CDR1 is LGHDT and CDR2 YNNKEL (reference sequence). The CDR3 spans 14 residues. The CDR3, as DNA: TGTGCCAGCAGCCAAGCCCCGCGAGCGGATACGCAGTATTTT. Translating gives CASSQAPRADTQYF.

This clone was counted many times. This chain joins TRBV28 and TRBJ2-5; 12 nucleotides line up with TRBD1. Per germline, CDR1 MDHEN and CDR2 SYDVKM. The V and J ends lost 6 bases and 1 base, in that order; junction bases with no gene match: 6. The CDR3 is made up of 16 amino acids. In DNA form, the CDR3 reads TGTGCCAGCAGCCCCGGGACAGGGGGCTTCCAAGAGACCCAGTACTTC. Translated: CASSPGTGGFQETQYF.

Ten or more counts support this clone. The V gene is TRBV10-3, the J gene TRBJ2-7; D remains unclear. The CDR3 covers 13 residues. The V end was cut by 0 bases, the J end by 4 bases, with 7 bases between. Per germline, CDR1 ENHRY and CDR2 SYGVKD. CDR3 sequence (DNA): TGTGCCATCAGTGAGTCTGCAGGATACGAGCAGTACTTC. It specifies CAISESAGYEQYF.

This clone showed up many times. This sequence joins TRBV9 and TRBJ1-6, with D hard to call. Germline V gene data show CDR1 as SGDLS and CDR2 as YYNGEE. The CDR3 has 13 residues. Trimming cost V 4 bases and J 9 bases, with 11 bases left between them. The CDR3 sequence is CASSPAAGSPLHF. The CDR3 DNA is TGTGCCAGCAGCCCGGCCGCTGGTTCACCCCTCCACTTT.

This chain links TRBV7-9 with TRBJ2-6; no firm D call. CDR1 SEHNR and CDR2 FQNEAQ come from the germline V gene (reference sequence). The CDR3 is made up of 15 amino acids. Trimming pared 1 base from V and 0 bases from J, leaving 4 bases between. CDR3 residues: CASSLVISGANVLTF. The DNA of the CDR3 is TGTGCCAGCAGCTTAGTGATCTCTGGGGCCAACGTCCTGACTTTC.

This clone occurred a few times. The V call is TRBV12-3 or TRBV12-4, the J call TRBJ1-2; TRBD1 matches 7 bases. The CDR3 runs 14 residues. The trim removed 4 bases at V and 6 bases at J, leaving 8 bases unmatched. This CDR3 reads CASSYTQGVDGYTF. CDR3 DNA: TGTGCCAGCAGTTACACTCAGGGGGTCGATGGCTACACCTTC.

This clone was counted between two and nine times. The V gene is TRBV3-1, the J gene TRBJ1-4, with 9 bases identical to TRBD1. CDR3 length: 16 amino acids. CDR1 is LGHDT, CDR2 YNNKEL, per germline (reference sequence). Trimming at V came to 4 bases and at J to 9 bases, leaving 12 bases not matched to a gene. The CDR3 is CASSPTGGTGSKKLFF. The CDR3 nucleotides read TGTGCCAGCAGCCCCACTGGCGGGACAGGGTCGAAAAAACTGTTTTTT.

This clone was counted at least ten times. The rearrangement joins TRBV6-5 to TRBJ1-2; D call uncertain. V gave up 0 bases and J gave up 6 bases, with 8 bases separating them. Germline V gene sequence: CDR1 MNHEY, CDR2 SVGAGI. CDR3 size: 13 residues. The CDR3 DNA reads as TGTGCCAGCAGTTACTCTCCGGTCCATGGCTACACCTTC. Translated, it gives CASSYSPVHGYTF.

About this clone itself: This may be a read error: a much more frequent sequence differs by one nucleotide. The chain employs TRBV12-3 or TRBV12-4 and TRBJ2-3; a weak D match, TRBD1 (5 bases). This CDR3 is 15 amino acids long. The V and J ends lost 4 bases and 0 bases respectively, with 11 bases between them. This chain's CDR3 is CASSSQAGSTDTQYF. CDR3 DNA sequence: TGTGCCAGCAGTTCCCAGGCAGGGAGCACAGATACGCAGTATTTT.

In its sample, this clone was seen a few times. Just one base apart from a much larger clone, this may be a read error. The chain carries TRBV5-1 and TRBJ1-1; no firm D call. V lost 2 bases to trimming and J lost 6 bases, with 17 bases between them. The CDR3 spans 15 residues. The germline gives CDR1 SGHRS, CDR2 YFSETQ. Written as DNA, the CDR3 is TGCGCCAGCAGCTTAACTAACGGCCCTCCGGCTGAAGCTTTCTTT. Encoded protein: CASSLTNGPPAEAFF.

The genes are TRBV15 and TRBJ2-1, with 10 bases matching TRBD2. V dropped 3 bases and J dropped 8; count of bases not matched to a gene: 10. This CDR3 has 16 residues. CDR1 is LNHNV, CDR2 YYDKDF, per germline (reference sequence). In DNA, the CDR3 is TGTGCCACCAGCAGGGGGACTAGCGTGGGGATAGATGAGCAGTTCTTC. Amino acids: CATSRGTSVGIDEQFF.

Regarding this clone: Given a much more abundant clone one base away, this may be a read error. The chain uses TRBV7-7 and TRBJ1-3; D not certain. The V end was cut by 5 bases, the J end by 4 bases, with 9 bases between. The CDR3 contains 13 residues. Germline CDR1 and CDR2: SSHAT and FNYEAQ (reference sequence). CDR3 sequence: CASSPSRGNTIYF. CDR3 bases: TGTGCCAGCAGCCCCAGCCGGGGAAACACCATATATTTT.

This clone occurred many times. V and J are TRBV20-1 and TRBJ2-3, with D unclear. Germline loops: CDR1 DFQATT, CDR2 SNEGSKA (reference sequence). The CDR3 spans 15 residues. V shed 1 base and J shed 4 bases, with 15 bases lying between them. The CDR3 coding sequence is TGCAGTGCTAGAGCCCCCGTTCAAAGGGCAGATACGCAGTATTTT. Encoded protein: CSARAPVQRADTQYF.

This clone came up a few times. The chain employs TRBV7-9 and TRBJ2-5; D call uncertain. This CDR3 spans 15 amino acids. Germline assignment: CDR1 SEHNR and CDR2 FQNEAQ (reference sequence). The germline V and J ends were trimmed by 6 bases and 5 bases, with 19 bases remaining between them. CDR3 coding DNA: TGTGCCAGCAGTCCTAAAAAGGTGGCGAGGGAGACCCAGTACTTC. This gives the protein CASSPKKVARETQYF. Full variable domain (missing parts from reference TRBV7-9 and TRBJ2-5): DTGVSQNPRHKITKRGQNVTFRCDPISEHNRLYWYRQTLGQGPEFLTYFQNEAQLEKSRLLSDRFSAERPKGSFSTLEIQRTEQGDSAMYLCASSPKKVARETQYFGPGTRLLVL.